The next 27 T cell receptor beta chains were all read from a single sample in a study. TCRdb fed the 5' RACE reads into MiXCR, producing one record per CDR3 protein. The sample includes 35,000 to 50,000 distinct CDR3 sequences, approximately 30% of them seen just once. The sequencing input was tumor-infiltrating memory CD4+ T cells sorted from the breast tumor. The subset: memory CD4+ T cells, CD4+CD45RO+CD25-. The receptors come from a female donor with breast cancer.

In this sample, this clonotype turned up many times. The V gene is TRBV4-1, the J gene TRBJ2-1; D ambiguous. CDR3 size: 13 residues. Per the germline V gene, CDR1 is MGHRA and CDR2 is YSYEKL. Trimming stripped 4 bases from V and 5 bases from J, with 9 bases between. This CDR3 reads CASSRSQDNEQFF. As DNA, the CDR3 is TGCGCCAGCAGCCGATCGCAGGACAATGAGCAGTTCTTC.

This clonotype was observed a single time. A much larger clone is a single base away; this may be a read error. The rearrangement links TRBV7-6 to TRBJ2-5; the D gene is possibly TRBD2 (6 bases). The CDR3 consists of 15 residues. Germline V CDR1 and CDR2: SGHVS, FNYEAQ. Here the CDR3 DNA reads TGTGCCGGCAGCTTAGCCCGGCGGGATCAAGAGACCCAGTACTTC. Translation gives CAGSLARRDQETQYF. The variable domain in full, with the rest retrieved from reference TRBV7-6 and TRBJ2-5, is GAGVSQSPRYKVTKRGQDVALRCDPISGHVSLYWYRQALGQGPEFLTYFNYEAQQDKSGLPNDRFSAERPEGSISTLTIQRTEQRDSAMYRCAGSLARRDQETQYFGPGTRLLVL.

The V gene is TRBV14, the J gene TRBJ2-5, with 9 nucleotides matching TRBD1. Trimming removed 8 bases from V and 2 bases from J; junction bases left unmatched: 3. Looked up from germline, CDR1 is SGHDN and CDR2 is FVKESK. The CDR3 has 13 amino acids. CDR3 region: CASRDRGQETQYF. DNA for the CDR3: TGTGCCAGCCGTGACAGGGGGCAAGAGACCCAGTACTTC.

As regards this clonotype: Since a much larger clone is just one base distant, this may be a read error. This chain links TRBV27 with TRBJ1-1; unclear D gene. Germline CDR1 and CDR2: MNHEY and SMNVEV (reference sequence). The CDR3 consists of 14 residues. Between the trimmed V and J ends, which lost 1 base and 1 base, there was a span of 7 bases. Written as DNA, the CDR3 is TGTGCCAGCAGTTTATTACAGACGAACACTGAAGCTTTCTTT. Its translation: CASSLLQTNTEAFF.

The chain uses TRBV10-2 and TRBJ1-1; 7 nucleotides line up with TRBD1. The CDR3 is made up of 14 amino acids. The germline CDR1 and CDR2 sequences are WSHSY and SAAADI. Trimming removed 5 bases from V and 11 bases from J; junction bases left unmatched: 14. The CDR3 nucleotides read TGCGCCAGCAGTACCGGGACAGTTGTCAAGGGGGCTTTCTTT. This gives the protein CASSTGTVVKGAFF.

This clonotype was picked up a small number of times. The rearrangement uses TRBV7-8 and TRBJ2-1; D is possibly TRBD1 (6 bases). This CDR3 spans 17 amino acids. V shed 2 bases and J shed 2 bases, with 16 bases lying between them. The germline CDR1 and CDR2 sequences are SGHVS and FQNEAQ. The CDR3 here is CASSLLSGTRAYNEQFF. DNA of the CDR3: TGTGCCAGCAGCTTACTTAGTGGGACAAGGGCCTACAATGAGCAGTTCTTC.

This sequence joins TRBV4-1 and TRBJ2-3; tentative D call: TRBD2 (6 bases). Germline values: CDR1 MGHRA, CDR2 YSYEKL. This CDR3 has 16 amino acids. V dropped 3 bases and J dropped 2 bases, with 15 bases sitting between them. CDR3 sequence: CASSQKRGSSTDTQYF. CDR3 DNA sequence: TGCGCCAGCAGCCAGAAACGGGGGTCCTCCACAGATACGCAGTATTTT.

The DNA for the CDR3 is TGCGCCAGCAGCGTGGGGGACAGGGTCTCAGAGACCCAGTACTTC. Amino acid sequence: CASSVGDRVSETQYF. The chain recombines TRBV5-1 with TRBJ2-5; 9 bases match TRBD1. Per germline, CDR1 SGHRS and CDR2 YFSETQ. The CDR3 length is 15 residues. The ends lost 4 bases at V and 4 bases at J; junction bases unmatched: 8.

To note about this clonotype: One base away lies a much larger clone, so this may be a sequencing read error. The chain recombines TRBV6-6 with TRBJ1-1; possibly TRBD1 for D (5 bases). The CDR3 extends over 17 amino acids. The germline V gene has CDR1 MNHNY and CDR2 SVGAGI (reference sequence). The CDR3 DNA reads TGTGCCGGCAGTTTCCCAGGGACGGAGGACCTGAACACTGAAGCTTTCTTT. Translation: CAGSFPGTEDLNTEAFF.

The rearrangement uses TRBV2 and TRBJ1-1; D call uncertain. V was clipped by 4 bases and J by 1 base, with 7 bases between them. This CDR3 is built from 13 residues. The germline V gene has CDR1 SNHLY and CDR2 FYNNEI. The CDR3 sequence is CASSVVENTEAFF. The CDR3 nucleotides are TGTGCCAGCAGTGTGGTAGAGAACACTGAAGCTTTCTTT.

The chain recombines TRBV4-2 with TRBJ2-1; TRBD2 agrees at 7 bases. Per the germline V gene, CDR1 is LGHNA and CDR2 is YNFKEQ. The CDR3 loop spans 15 amino acids. V dropped 0 bases and J dropped 6; count of bases not matched to a gene: 5. The CDR3: CASSQDGTTSNEQFF. The CDR3 DNA reads TGTGCCAGCAGCCAAGATGGGACTACTTCCAATGAGCAGTTCTTC.

The chain is built from TRBV5-1 and TRBJ2-7; no firm D call. Germline CDR1 reads SGHRS; CDR2 reads YFSETQ. V was pared by 0 bases and J by 1 base, with 17 bases between. CDR3 size: 17 residues. The CDR3 DNA is TGCGCCAGCAGCTTGGCGGTCTCGACTGGTCAATCCTACGAGCAGTACTTC. Translation: CASSLAVSTGQSYEQYF. The variable domain in full, completed from reference TRBV5-1 and TRBJ2-7, reads KAGVTQTPRYLIKTRGQQVTLSCSPISGHRSVSWYQQTPGQGLQFLFEYFSETQRNKGNFPGRFSGRQFSNSRSEMNVSTLELGDSALYLCASSLAVSTGQSYEQYFGPGTRLTVT.

The sample holds many counts of this clonotype. This rearrangement joins TRBV5-1 to TRBJ1-2; the D gene is possibly TRBD1 (5 bases). CDR1 and CDR2 from the germline V gene are SGHRS and YFSETQ. CDR3 length: 14 amino acids. V shed 0 bases and J shed 4 bases, with 10 bases lying between them. CDR3 nucleotides: TGCGCCAGCAGCTTGGATCCAGGGCGCTATGGCTACACCTTC. Protein product: CASSLDPGRYGYTF.

This sequence joins TRBV4-2 and TRBJ1-5; D may be TRBD1 (6 bases). V lost 3 bases and J lost 3, with 15 bases in between. CDR1 and CDR2 from the germline V gene are LGHNA and YNFKEQ. The CDR3 has 16 amino acids. CDR3 loop: CASSQQPGHTNQPQHF. The CDR3 nucleotides are TGTGCCAGCAGCCAGCAACCGGGACACACCAATCAGCCCCAGCATTTT.

This clonotype was seen ten or more times. This chain connects TRBV6-5 to TRBJ2-7; 9 bases agree with TRBD2. Looked up from germline, CDR1 is MNHEY and CDR2 is SVGAGI. CDR3 size: 15 residues. Germline trimming cut 2 bases from V and 2 bases from J; bases unmatched to any gene: 4. CDR3 sequence: CASSYGPSGAYEQYF. As DNA, the CDR3 is TGTGCCAGCAGTTACGGTCCTAGCGGGGCCTACGAGCAGTACTTC.

This clonotype was observed a few times. The chain recombines TRBV6-5 with TRBJ2-7; TRBD1 matches 8 bases. Germline V gene sequence: CDR1 MNHEY, CDR2 SVGAGI. V dropped 6 bases and J dropped 3; count of bases not matched to a gene: 10. This CDR3 has 15 residues. The CDR3 DNA reads TGTGCCAGCAGCAAACTCGGGACAGGTCTCTACGAGCAGTACTTC. This encodes CASSKLGTGLYEQYF.

CDR3 DNA: TGTGCCAGCAAAAAAGGGCGCACCGGGGAGCTGTTTTTT. Its translation is CASKKGRTGELFF. This chain connects TRBV9 to TRBJ2-2; D gene unclear. V dropped 6 bases and J dropped 4 bases, with 10 bases sitting between them. Germline assignment: CDR1 SGDLS and CDR2 YYNGEE. This CDR3 comprises 13 residues.

This clonotype came up a few times. This chain connects TRBV20-1 to TRBJ2-1; 12 bases are a match to TRBD1. V dropped 7 bases and J dropped 7; count of bases not matched to a gene: 8. The CDR3 consists of 14 residues. Germline CDR1 is DFQATT and CDR2 is SNEGSKA (reference sequence). CDR3: CSGNLGQGANEQFF. The CDR3 region has the DNA TGCAGTGGAAACCTGGGACAGGGGGCGAATGAGCAGTTCTTC.

The rearrangement uses TRBV5-1 and TRBJ2-5, with D perhaps assigned TRBD1 or TRBD2 (6 bases each). Germline V gene sequence: CDR1 SGHRS, CDR2 YFSETQ. V lost 4 bases and J 2 bases, leaving 18 bases between the germline ends. This CDR3 is built from 16 residues. The CDR3 protein is CASSPLQGGRQETQYF. CDR3 coding DNA: TGCGCCAGCAGCCCTCTACAGGGAGGCCGTCAAGAGACCCAGTACTTC.

V gene TRBV6-6 combines with J gene TRBJ2-2; 8 bases map to TRBD2. The CDR3 covers 18 residues. V shed 2 bases and J 3 bases; nucleotides not matched to a gene: 11. Germline CDR1 MNHNY, CDR2 SVGAGI (reference sequence). The CDR3: CASSYTSTGGKDTGELFF. The CDR3 nucleotides read TGTGCCAGCAGTTACACTTCCACGGGAGGGAAGGACACCGGGGAGCTGTTTTTT.

This clonotype appeared a few times. Here the CDR3 DNA reads TGTGCCAGCAGCGCTAGCGGGAGGGACACCGGGGAGCTGTTTTTT. Amino acids: CASSASGRDTGELFF. The rearrangement links TRBV3-1 to TRBJ2-2, with TRBD2 identical over 12 bases. With V trimmed by 5 bases and J by 3 bases, 1 base remained unmatched. Germline lookup yields CDR1 LGHDT and CDR2 YNNKEL (reference sequence). CDR3 length: 15 residues.

The rearrangement joins TRBV7-2 to TRBJ1-5; D is possibly TRBD1 (5 bases). The CDR3 consists of 16 residues. Germline V lookup: CDR1 SGHTA, CDR2 FQGNSA. V lost 4 bases and J 6 bases, leaving 19 bases between the germline ends. The CDR3: CASSYKSGAASQPQHF. CDR3 in DNA: TGTGCCAGCAGCTACAAGTCCGGGGCCGCAAGTCAGCCCCAGCATTTT.

In this sample, this clonotype turned up a few times. The rearrangement links TRBV6-6 to TRBJ1-2; D is unclear. The CDR3 has 14 residues. Germline lookup yields CDR1 MNHNY and CDR2 SVGAGI (reference sequence). Trimming shortened V by 7 bases and J by 4 bases, and 16 bases separated the two germline ends. This CDR3 is CASKKKGGGYGYTF. The DNA for the CDR3 is TGTGCCAGCAAAAAGAAGGGCGGAGGCTATGGCTACACCTTC.

The rearrangement uses TRBV4-1 and TRBJ2-2, with D maybe TRBD1 (5 bases). V was cut by 0 bases and J by 6 bases, with 14 bases left in between. The CDR3 runs to 16 residues. Germline lookup yields CDR1 MGHRA and CDR2 YSYEKL. The CDR3 sequence: CASSQDVGAPAGELFF. The CDR3 coding sequence is TGCGCCAGCAGCCAAGATGTAGGGGCTCCGGCCGGGGAGCTGTTTTTT.

V gene TRBV12-3 or TRBV12-4 combines with J gene TRBJ2-2, with 7 nucleotides matching TRBD1. The CDR3 spans 17 residues. The trim removed 6 bases at V and 2 bases at J, leaving 12 bases unmatched. The CDR3 DNA follows: TGTGCCAGCAGCTCGTATGCCGGGGACAGTAACACCGGGGAGCTGTTTTTT. Translation: CASSSYAGDSNTGELFF.

The chain has TRBV4-2 and TRBJ2-1; 9 bases line up with TRBD2. This CDR3 contains 15 residues. After removal of 3 bases from V and 0 bases from J, the junction contained 0 bases not matched to a gene. From germline, CDR1 is LGHNA and CDR2 YNFKEQ. CDR3 sequence (DNA): TGTGCCAGCAGCCAGCGGGAGGGCTCCTACAATGAGCAGTTCTTC. It specifies CASSQREGSYNEQFF.

This clonotype was found many times. This chain uses TRBV27 with TRBJ2-5, with D tentatively TRBD1 (6 bases). The CDR3 is 13 residues long. Trimming took off 8 bases at V and 5 bases at J, with 15 bases between the two ends. CDR1 is MNHEY and CDR2 is SMNVEV in the germline V gene (reference sequence). The CDR3 nucleotides read TGTGCCAGCGGAACTCAGGGGTGGGAGACCCAGTACTTC. It specifies CASGTQGWETQYF.